Below are 14 T cell receptor beta chains sequenced from a single sample in a study of T cell responses to AZD1222 COVID-19 vaccine. Measured with immunoSEQ multiplex PCR; TCRdb has only the in-frame clones, and not every one. The sample holds some 120,000 clones, approximately 83% seen once. Material: peripheral blood, obtained on day 0 of AZD1222 vaccination. Source of these receptors: an adult in good health.

The V call is TRBV7-2, the J call TRBJ1-1; maybe TRBD1 (6 bases). V dropped 6 bases and J dropped 0 bases, with 11 bases sitting between them. Looked up from germline, CDR1 is SGHTA and CDR2 is FQGNSA. The CDR3 is 14 residues long. The CDR3 loop reads CASRGGRMNTEAFF. As DNA, the CDR3 is TGTGCCAGCAGAGGGGGGAGGATGAACACTGAAGCTTTCTTT.

The chain employs TRBV3-1 (or the pseudogene TRBV3-2) and TRBJ2-3; TRBD1 is a possible D gene (5 bases). The V and J ends lost 4 bases and 2 bases respectively, with 22 bases between them. Per the germline V gene, CDR1 is LGHDT and CDR2 is YNNKEL (reference sequence). The CDR3 is 18 amino acids. CDR3 DNA: TGTGCCAGCAGCCGCCAGGGTGCCCTAAGGGTGGTCACAGATACGCAGTATTTT. Its translation is CASSRQGALRVVTDTQYF.

The rearrangement links TRBV6-5 to TRBJ2-3; D gene ambiguous. Germline V gene data show CDR1 as MNHEY and CDR2 as SVGAGI. The CDR3 has 14 residues. V lost 0 bases, J lost 3 bases, and 7 bases lay in between. The CDR3 here is CASSYSPTTDTQYF. The CDR3 coding sequence is TGTGCCAGCAGTTACTCTCCCACAACAGATACGCAGTATTTT.

The chain combines TRBV12-3 or TRBV12-4 with TRBJ2-1; a weak D match, TRBD2 (6 bases). This CDR3 is built from 12 residues. The V and J ends lost 7 bases and 6 bases respectively, with 10 bases between them. The CDR3 protein is CASTDGGNEQFF. CDR3 sequence (DNA): TGTGCCAGCACCGACGGGGGCAATGAGCAGTTCTTC.

This clone was observed once. This chain joins TRBV7-6 and TRBJ2-2; TRBD1 or TRBD2 may be the D gene (6 bases each). This CDR3 is built from 16 residues. The ends were cut back, 6 bases at V and 0 bases at J, with 14 bases in the middle. Germline V lookup: CDR1 SGHVS, CDR2 FNYEAQ. In DNA form, the CDR3 reads TGTGCCAGCAGAAGAGAGGGGGGAACGAACACCGGGGAGCTGTTTTTT. Its translation: CASRREGGTNTGELFF.

The rearrangement uses TRBV9 and TRBJ1-2; D is possibly TRBD1 (6 bases). This CDR3 has 15 amino acids. CDR1 is SGDLS, CDR2 YYNGEE, per germline. The V gene lost 2 bases and the J gene lost 5 bases, with 16 bases spanning the gap. This CDR3 is CASSVEGRTEYGYTF. In DNA, the CDR3 is TGTGCCAGCAGCGTTGAGGGACGGACAGAATATGGCTACACCTTC.

The genes are TRBV2 and TRBJ1-2; D is unclear. The germline CDR1 and CDR2 sequences are SNHLY and FYNNEI. This CDR3 is built from 10 residues. V lost 8 bases and J 6 bases, leaving 7 bases between the germline ends. The CDR3 region has the DNA TGTGCCAGCTCTAGGGATGGCTACACCTTC. Its protein product is CASSRDGYTF.

The rearrangement links TRBV29-1 to TRBJ2-5, with TRBD2 identical over 9 bases. V shed 7 bases, J shed 5 bases, and the junction held 14 bases outside the gene matches. CDR1 is SQVTM, CDR2 ANQGSEA, per germline. The CDR3 loop spans 15 amino acids. CDR3 bases: TGCAGCGCAACCTCGGGCGCGGGAGGGGCTGAGACCCAGTACTTC. It translates to CSATSGAGGAETQYF.

J is TRBJ1-1 and V is TRBV4-1; D not resolved. Germline-derived CDR1 and CDR2 are MGHRA and YSYEKL. This CDR3 region has 14 residues. Trimming cost V 0 bases and J 1 base, with 6 bases left between them. CDR3 protein: CASSQDRANTEAFF. CDR3 nucleotide sequence: TGCGCCAGCAGCCAAGATAGGGCGAACACTGAAGCTTTCTTT.

The rearrangement uses TRBV5-6 and TRBJ1-1; D may be TRBD1 (5 bases). The V gene's germline CDR1 is SGHDT and CDR2 YYEEEE. The CDR3 contains 14 residues. V lost 2 bases, J lost 9 bases, and 17 bases lay in between. The CDR3 nucleotides read TGTGCCAGCAGCTTCAGGTCTCAAGGGGCTCAAGCTTTCTTT. Its protein is CASSFRSQGAQAFF.

The gene calls are TRBV7-6 and TRBJ1-3; weak D call: TRBD1 (5 bases). The CDR3 has 14 residues. The ends were cut back, 5 bases at V and 0 bases at J, with 8 bases in the middle. Germline loops: CDR1 SGHVS, CDR2 FNYEAQ. CDR3 residues: CASSPGPSGNTIYF. CDR3 sequence (DNA): TGTGCCAGCAGCCCAGGGCCCTCTGGAAACACCATATATTTT.

The chain employs TRBV30 and TRBJ1-6, with D perhaps TRBD1 (5 bases). Trimming stripped 1 base from V and 7 bases from J, with 8 bases between. Germline CDR1 reads GTSNPN; CDR2 reads SVGIG (reference sequence). The length of the CDR3 is 13 residues. CDR3 region: CAWSANRNSPLHF. The CDR3 region has the DNA TGTGCCTGGAGTGCAAACAGGAATTCACCCCTCCACTTT.

V gene TRBV5-1 combines with J gene TRBJ2-7; maybe TRBD1 (6 bases). Trimming shortened V by 4 bases and J by 3 bases, and 14 bases separated the two germline ends. Germline assignment: CDR1 SGHRS and CDR2 YFSETQ. The CDR3 covers 14 residues. CDR3 protein: CASSRGQGNYEQYF. In DNA form, the CDR3 reads TGCGCCAGCAGCCGCGGGCAGGGGAACTACGAGCAGTACTTC.

J is TRBJ1-1 and V is TRBV5-8; 7 nucleotides agree with TRBD1. Germline-derived CDR1 and CDR2 are SGHTS and YDEGEE. Germline trimming cut 3 bases from V and 0 bases from J; bases unmatched to any gene: 11. The CDR3 consists of 17 residues. The CDR3 DNA sequence: TGTGCCAGCAGCTCCCAGGGGGTCGATGGGTTGAACACTGAAGCTTTCTTT. Protein product: CASSSQGVDGLNTEAFF.